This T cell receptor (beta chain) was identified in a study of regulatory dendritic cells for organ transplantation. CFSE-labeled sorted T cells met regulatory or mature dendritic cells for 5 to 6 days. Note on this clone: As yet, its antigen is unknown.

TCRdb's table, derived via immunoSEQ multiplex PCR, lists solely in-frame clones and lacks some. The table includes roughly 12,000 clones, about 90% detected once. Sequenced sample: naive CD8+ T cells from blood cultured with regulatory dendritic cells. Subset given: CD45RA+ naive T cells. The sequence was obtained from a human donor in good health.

As DNA, the CDR3 is TGTGCCAGCAGTCCCAATGGCTTCGGGACAGATAATTCACCCCTCCACTTT. This translates into CASSPNGFGTDNSPLHF. The rearrangement links TRBV27 to TRBJ1-6; 7 bases match TRBD1. This CDR3 contains 17 residues. V shed 5 bases and J 5 bases; nucleotides not matched to a gene: 12. The germline V gene encodes CDR1 MNHEY and CDR2 SMNVEV (reference sequence).